This T cell receptor (beta chain) comes out of a study of metastatic and nonmetastatic thyroid tumors. Across the whole study: Repertoires of blood and of tissue (tumor or nodule) from malignant and benign thyroid patients were compared.

Treatment of any kind had been given to no patient before thyroid surgery. There are many counts of this clone. The target antigen is unknown. The CDR3 contains 14 residues. The germline V and J ends were trimmed by 7 bases and 4 bases, with 16 bases remaining between them. Original data processing: A papillary thyroid cancer distant-metastasis classifier was built from CDR3 differences across clinicopathological groups. TCRdb re-called the PCR reads through MiXCR. Clone size and V and J calls follow TCRdb, not the original study. This sample has over 10,000 clones, with about an eighth found just once. Overall study findings and caveats: When malignant thyroid tumors were compared with benign nodules, TCR beta diversity was reportedly significantly higher in the malignant tumors. This held in both blood and tumor samples.

Material: blood. The clonotype was recovered from a female donor with papillary thyroid cancer or a benign thyroid nodule (not recorded which). Some clones in this sample may be carry-over from other donors' samples. V and J are TRBV12-3 or TRBV12-4 and TRBJ1-1; D remains unclear. The CDR3 DNA follows: TGTGCCAGCACCCCGTTTGGGTCTTTCACTGAAGCTTTCTTT. It yields the protein CASTPFGSFTEAFF.